Below, 13 T cell receptor beta chains from the same sample are listed, as sequenced in a study of cytomegalovirus exposure and HLA in healthy donors. The PCR had 60 Vbeta and 13 Jbeta primers. Assay used: immunoSEQ multiplex PCR; TCRdb lists only in-frame clones, some missing. The sample consists of approximately 150,000 clones, roughly 79% of them appearing once. Sequenced: PBMCs. Receptors originate from a woman in her forties or fifties in good health and CMV-seronegative.

The chain combines TRBV11-2 with TRBJ1-2; TRBD1 matches at 7 bases. V gave up 5 bases and J gave up 2 bases; unmatched junction bases: 17. The V gene's germline CDR1 is SGHAT and CDR2 FQNNGV. The CDR3 contains 18 residues. DNA of the CDR3: TGTGCCAGCAGCCCCGGAGGGCTTATGGGACAGAGAAACTATGGCTACACCTTC. Its protein is CASSPGGLMGQRNYGYTF.

The chain is built from TRBV4-2 and TRBJ2-3; maybe TRBD1 (6 bases). V was trimmed by 6 bases and J by 3 bases, leaving 10 bases between them. This CDR3 has 13 amino acids. Germline V gives CDR1 LGHNA, CDR2 YNFKEQ. The DNA of the CDR3 is TGTGCCAGCAGGCTACAGGGAACAGATACGCAGTATTTT. Translated, it gives CASRLQGTDTQYF.

The chain is built from TRBV6-1 and TRBJ2-2; TRBD2 matches at 8 bases. The V gene end was trimmed by 6 bases and the J gene end by 6 bases; junction bases not matched to a gene: 3. CDR3 length: 13 amino acids. Per germline, CDR1 MNHNS and CDR2 SASEGT. This CDR3 reads CASRVAGSGELFF. The CDR3 DNA sequence: TGTGCCAGCAGGGTAGCGGGGTCCGGGGAGCTGTTTTTT.

The CDR3 sequence is CASSGRDFGETQYF. CDR3 DNA sequence: TGTGCCAGCAGCGGCCGGGACTTCGGTGAGACCCAGTACTTC. The V call is TRBV9, the J call TRBJ2-5, with D tentatively TRBD2 (6 bases). From germline, CDR1 is SGDLS and CDR2 YYNGEE. The V and J ends lost 3 bases and 5 bases respectively, with 14 bases between them. The CDR3 covers 14 residues.

The J gene is TRBJ2-7, the V gene TRBV4-3; unclear D gene. Between the trimmed V and J ends, which lost 2 bases and 0 bases, there was a span of 8 bases. This CDR3 spans 14 amino acids. Germline assignment: CDR1 LGHNA and CDR2 YSLEER. The CDR3 nucleotides are TGCGCCAGCAGCCAAACGGAGAGCTCCTACGAGCAGTACTTC. Its protein product is CASSQTESSYEQYF.

The chain couples TRBV10-3 to TRBJ2-1; 8 bases are shared with TRBD2. Germline CDR1 and CDR2: ENHRY and SYGVKD. V shed 10 bases, J shed 6 bases, and the junction held 11 bases outside the gene matches. The CDR3 totals 14 residues. CDR3 DNA sequence: TGTGCCACGGGTCCGCGGGGGGCGGGCAATGAGCAGTTCTTC. Translation: CATGPRGAGNEQFF.

The chain is built from TRBV6-1 and TRBJ2-7; 7 bases match TRBD2. The trim removed 4 bases at V and 1 base at J, leaving 1 base unmatched. Germline assignment: CDR1 MNHNS and CDR2 SASEGT. This CDR3 is built from 13 residues. The CDR3 protein is CASSGGLSYEQYF. CDR3 DNA: TGTGCCAGCAGTGGGGGACTATCCTACGAGCAGTACTTC.

The J gene is TRBJ2-7, the V gene TRBV10-3, with a tentative D call TRBD1 (6 bases). This CDR3 has 13 amino acids. V was shortened by 0 bases and J by 6 bases, with 9 bases between the two germline ends. Germline V gives CDR1 ENHRY, CDR2 SYGVKD. CDR3: CAISESQGLEQYF. DNA of the CDR3: TGTGCCATCAGTGAGTCGCAGGGGCTCGAGCAGTACTTC.

This clone was counted once. The chain couples TRBV15 to TRBJ1-2, with 8 bases fitting TRBD1. Germline CDR1 LNHNV, CDR2 YYDKDF (reference sequence). V lost 4 bases to trimming and J lost 1 base; unmatched junction nucleotides: 8. CDR3 length: 16 residues. In DNA form, the CDR3 reads TGTGCCACCAGCAAATCCGGACAGGGAAATAACTATGGCTACACCTTC. Encoded protein: CATSKSGQGNNYGYTF.

The V call is TRBV6-1, the J call TRBJ2-7; TRBD2 agrees at 7 bases. The CDR3 extends over 13 amino acids. The germline V gene encodes CDR1 MNHNS and CDR2 SASEGT. With V trimmed by 5 bases and J by 3 bases, 4 bases remained unmatched. The CDR3 is CASSTRESYEQYF. The CDR3 nucleotides are TGTGCCAGCAGTACGCGGGAGAGCTACGAGCAGTACTTC.

This clone was seen just once. CDR3 coding DNA: TGCGCCAGCAGTGAGTCGTTTTCTAGCCAATCAAATCAGCCCCAGCATTTT. It encodes CASSESFSSQSNQPQHF. The chain employs TRBV10-1 and TRBJ1-5; D unclear. The germline V gene has CDR1 WNHNN and CDR2 SYGVQD (reference sequence). The V gene lost 0 bases and the J gene lost 4 bases, with 16 bases spanning the gap. The CDR3 sequence is 17 residues long.

The V gene is TRBV27, the J gene TRBJ2-7; 9 bases are shared with TRBD1. The CDR3 runs 16 residues. Trimming at V came to 4 bases and at J to 2 bases, leaving 9 bases not matched to a gene. Germline V lookup: CDR1 MNHEY, CDR2 SMNVEV (reference sequence). The CDR3 spells CASSSPSRDRAYEQYF. The CDR3 DNA is TGTGCCAGCAGTTCCCCGTCCCGGGACAGGGCCTACGAGCAGTACTTC.

This clone was picked up one time. This sequence joins TRBV13 and TRBJ1-1; 7 nucleotides align to TRBD1. This CDR3 has 15 amino acids. The junction had 6 bases not matched to a gene; V was cut back by 5 bases and J by 0 bases. Germline lookup yields CDR1 PRHDT and CDR2 FYEKMQ (reference sequence). CDR3 nucleotide sequence: TGTGCCAGCAGCGAGGGACAGCTACTGAACACTGAAGCTTTCTTT. This sequence encodes CASSEGQLLNTEAFF.